This T cell receptor beta chain was found in a study of T-cell memory formation after mild COVID-19 (dated by TCRdb to about 2021). As for the study more broadly: Most TCR sequence clusters were specific to one of the two donors. In a couple of donors, T-cell clones that expanded and contracted after mild COVID-19 were tracked by sequencing TCRalpha and TCRbeta repertoires over time. The cohort comprised two young, previously healthy adult volunteers, one female and one male. Overall study results and their limits: The study covered only a couple of mild cases, and larger cohorts including severe cases with pre-infection samples were considered necessary. SARS-CoV-2 specificity of the second-wave clones peaking on day 37 was not confirmed. From day 15 to 85, contracting clones showed balanced CD4/CD8 phenotypes, whereas a second wave of clones that expanded from day 15 to 37 leaned towards CD4+. Some responding clones were found in pre-infection memory, which suggests that pre-existing cross-reactive memory T cells took part in the SARS-CoV-2 response. Contracting CD4+ clones were located mainly in the CM and EM memory subsets, whereas CD8+ clones were found to be enriched in EMRA.

PBMCs were isolated by Ficoll-Paque density gradient centrifugation. This clonotype has a count of ten or more. Its antigen is currently not known. Per-base qualities were not stored, and no clone one base away is much larger. The reads were generated on an Illumina NovaSeq 6000. Using 5'RACE with constant-segment primers, TCRalpha and TCRbeta cDNA libraries were constructed, with sample barcodes and unique molecular identifiers added in the process. RNA was extracted from every sample with Trizol reagent. Libraries were amplified in two PCR steps, with a second sample barcode and Illumina TruSeq adapters added in the second step. Sequencing of libraries was performed on an Illumina NovaSeq with 2 x 150 bp paired-end reads. Per the authors' processing: Demultiplexing of reads and collapsing into UMI-guided consensus sequences were performed with migec v1.2.7. Using mixcr v2.1.11, UMI consensuses were aligned to TRA and TRB V and J templates and then assembled into clonotypes. Expanded or contracted clonotypes were those called significant by both edgeR and NoisET, with noise models trained on biological replicates. For edgeR calls, a false discovery rate-adjusted p below 0.01 and a log2 fold-change threshold of 1 were applied. As an exploratory analysis of dynamics, max-normalized trajectories of the 1000 most abundant clonotypes were examined by PCA with hierarchical clustering. The CD4 or CD8 phenotype of responding clones was assigned using the separately sequenced CD4+ and CD8+ repertoires. TCRdb handled the public reads itself, with Q25 trimming in fastp and clone calling in MiXCR, and kept productive beta chains. Rows are unified per CDR3 protein, each entry keeping the most common DNA and genes. The V and J calls and clone size are TCRdb's, not the authors'. The table for this sample lists around 310,000 distinct CDR3 sequences; 15% of them were counted only once. The top ten constitute under 25% of the sample.

Input material: PBMCs or a T cell subset sorted from them (not recorded which). The receptor comes from a man aged 18 to 29 who had mild COVID-19 (a few samples of this study predate the infection). The sample titles of this study are shuffled in the database, so cell type and time point are left out; the donor was told from shared clones.

This receptor carries the CDR3 CASSRGLAAGNEQFF. The DNA is TGTGCCAGCAGCCGGGGACTAGCCGCGGGAAATGAGCAGTTCTTC. The sequence links TRBV7-3 to TRBJ2-1, with 9 junctional bases fitting TRBD2. The CDR3, from cysteine to phenylalanine, totals 15 residues. Solely the CDR3 DNA is kept, with 45 bases framed from the first base. The germline V gene gives CDR1 as SGHTA and CDR2 as FQGTGA. Trimmed from V: 5 bases; trimmed from J: 7 bases; junction bases lacking a gene match: 9.